This T cell receptor beta chain was obtained from a study of OX40 agonist ivuxolimab in advanced cancers. Background on the study: Every 2 weeks, patients received ivuxolimab intravenously, dosed at 0.01 to 10 mg/kg. Patients with hepatocellular carcinoma, melanoma, renal cell or head and neck cancer made up the dose-escalation patients.

The trim removed 4 bases at V and 6 bases at J, leaving 9 bases unmatched. Germline CDR1 reads SGHVS; CDR2 reads FQNEAQ. This CDR3 spans 15 amino acids. About this clone: Its cognate antigen is unknown.

Study results and caveats: The CD4+ and CD8+ T cells in the blood had expanded clonally by week 6 at 0.1 to 3.0 mg/kg. On average, CD8+ T cells showed a greater number of expanded clones than CD4+.

Repertoires were generated with immunoSEQ multiplex PCR, while TCRdb's copy carries only in-frame clones and drops some. The table has about 48,000 clones, about four fifths seen once. The receptor was isolated from an adult with an advanced solid tumor such as melanoma, head and neck, liver or kidney cancer. The chain links TRBV7-8 to TRBJ1-5, with 7 bases lining up with TRBD1. The sequencing used CD4+ or CD8+ T cells sorted from blood, collected in a trial of the OX40 agonist ivuxolimab. The DNA of the CDR3 is TGTGCCAGCAGCTCCATAGGGGGCGCAGGTCAGCCCCAGCATTTT. It yields the protein CASSSIGGAGQPQHF.